This T cell receptor beta chain was sequenced for a study of blood T cells in healthy people across ages (dated by TCRdb to the mid-2010s). For the study in its entirety: In model experiments, template switching captured about one uniquely barcoded TCR beta cDNA molecule for every two T cells. Four age groups were formed from the donors: young (average approximately 15 years), middle-aged (approximately 40), aged (approximately 60) and long-lived (around 80). Using the same blood draw, the study looked at two additional independent replicas of 1 million unique cDNA reads for two donors, one aged 18 to 30 and the other aged 80 or older. To avoid experimental bias, donors of different ages were randomly spread across the sequencing lanes. Age-related changes in TCR beta repertoire diversity were measured in the study by deep sequencing normalized with unique cDNA molecular identifiers.

The 39 donors, aged about 6 to 95 years, were systemically healthy Caucasian individuals from Russia. Each donor gave approximately 9.4 milliliters of peripheral blood, drawn into EDTA-treated Vacutainer tubes. PBMCs were isolated by Ficoll-Paque density-gradient centrifugation, with at least 6.5 million obtained per sample. Trizol reagent was used to extract total RNA from the PBMCs, yielding at least 5.5 micrograms per sample. Naive CD45RAhigh/CD27high T cell percentages were measured by flow cytometry on a PBMC aliquot from every donor. The study at large found these results: Conclusive comparison of naive and antigen-experienced compartments was prevented by the profiling of bulk unsorted PBMCs. A strong correlation was found between observed TCR beta diversity and the percentage of naive T cells measured by flow cytometry. Estimates of total diversity from one million sequenced T cells were regarded as lower bounds and underestimates. Compared with the aged group, the long-lived group had more naive CD4+ T cells, fewer expanded clones and increased TCR diversity, suggesting age selection. Because donor CMV infection status was unknown, age-related changes in expanded clonotypes were potentially confounded. As age increased, observed TCR beta diversity per million T cells dropped in a roughly linear way, and a significant reduction was already evident by age 40.

Libraries came from 5' RACE. Reads for this sample came from an Illumina HiSeq 2500. A second PCR of roughly 7 to 11 cycles was performed with a sample-barcoded 5' primer and a J-beta primer mix. A unique molecular identifier was introduced onto each TCR beta cDNA molecule by a template-switch 5' adaptor carrying 12 random nucleotides. Each sample yielded at least 2.5 million CDR3-containing paired-end reads. First-strand cDNA was synthesized from all RNA with the Mint cDNA synthesis kit, primed by a TRBC-specific oligonucleotide. All cDNA was treated with uracil-DNA glycosylase and then went through a first 18-cycle PCR with the universal primers M1SS and BC2_uni_R. In the original analysis: For normalization, 1 million high-quality reads were randomly selected from each sample, with every read carrying a distinct molecular identifier. Reads with shared molecular identifiers were discarded instead of being binned into consensus sequences. CDR3 identification, clonotype clustering and error correction used MiTCR with a Q25 quality threshold and the strictest error-elimination algorithm. Lower-bound total TCR beta diversity was estimated with a nonparametric unseen species model using Euler transformation. In-frame beta chains were kept once TCRdb had trimmed the public reads at Q25 with fastp and called clones with MiXCR. Every entry covers one CDR3 protein and lists the most common genes and DNA from its rows. TCRdb assigned the V and J calls; the authors' analysis was not used. Within this sample are 550,000 to 800,000 distinct CDR3 sequences, with about 30% of them counted one time only. Approximately 15% of the sample lies in the top ten.

This clonotype was seen ten or more times. This clone's antigen is unknown. No much larger clonotype is one base removed from it; base qualities were not supplied. Between the V and J ends, shortened by 0 bases and 7 bases respectively, the junction contains 14 bases. Including cysteine and phenylalanine, the CDR3 has 15 amino acids. The DNA shown is the 45-base CDR3, in frame from base 1. The germline V gene yields SGHRS for CDR1 and YFSETQ for CDR2. This clonotype was obtained from a woman of 80 years or more in good health. Donor details come from another sample of the same person, matched by shared clones. Recombination joined TRBV5-1 with TRBJ1-5, and the D gene may be TRBD1, 5 bases matching. The material sequenced was blood. The CDR3 protein is CASSLAGRDEQPQHF. The sequenced DNA: TGCGCCAGCAGCTTGGCCGGCAGGGATGAACAGCCCCAGCATTTT.